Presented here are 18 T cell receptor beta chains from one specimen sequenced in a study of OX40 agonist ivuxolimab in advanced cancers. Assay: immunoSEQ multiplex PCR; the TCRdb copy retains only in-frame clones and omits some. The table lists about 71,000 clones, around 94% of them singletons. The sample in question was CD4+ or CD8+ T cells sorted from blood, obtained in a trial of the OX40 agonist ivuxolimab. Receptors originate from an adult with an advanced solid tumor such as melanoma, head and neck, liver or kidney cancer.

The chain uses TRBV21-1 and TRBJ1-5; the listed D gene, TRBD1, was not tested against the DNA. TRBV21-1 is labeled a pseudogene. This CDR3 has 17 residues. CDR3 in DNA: TGTGCCAGCAGCCCCAGGGGGCGGGTAAATAACAATCAGCCCCAGCATTTT. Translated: CASSPRGRVNNNQPQHF.

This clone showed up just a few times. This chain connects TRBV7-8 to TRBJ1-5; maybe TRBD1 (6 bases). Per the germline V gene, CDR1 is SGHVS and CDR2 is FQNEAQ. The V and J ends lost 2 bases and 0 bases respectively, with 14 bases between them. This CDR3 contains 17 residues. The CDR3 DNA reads TGTGCCAGCAGCTTAAATCAACGGGGGCTTAGCAATCAGCCCCAGCATTTT. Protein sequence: CASSLNQRGLSNQPQHF.

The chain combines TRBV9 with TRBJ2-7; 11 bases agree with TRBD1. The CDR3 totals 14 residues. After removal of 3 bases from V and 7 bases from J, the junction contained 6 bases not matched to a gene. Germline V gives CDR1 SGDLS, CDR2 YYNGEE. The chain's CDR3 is CASSGGQGAWEQYF. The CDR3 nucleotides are TGTGCCAGCAGCGGCGGACAGGGGGCGTGGGAGCAGTACTTC.

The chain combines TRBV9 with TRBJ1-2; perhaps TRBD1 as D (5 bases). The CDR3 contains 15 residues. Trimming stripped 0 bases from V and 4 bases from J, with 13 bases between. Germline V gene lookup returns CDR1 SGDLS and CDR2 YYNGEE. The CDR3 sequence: CASSVEGEGPYGYTF. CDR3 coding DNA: TGTGCCAGCAGCGTAGAAGGGGAGGGGCCCTATGGCTACACCTTC.

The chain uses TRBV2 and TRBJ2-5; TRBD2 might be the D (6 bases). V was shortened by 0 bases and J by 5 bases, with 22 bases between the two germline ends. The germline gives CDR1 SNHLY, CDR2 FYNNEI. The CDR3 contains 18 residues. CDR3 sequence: CASSEAFLAQLTQETQYF. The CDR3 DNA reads TGTGCCAGCAGTGAAGCCTTCCTAGCGCAGTTAACCCAGGAGACCCAGTACTTC.

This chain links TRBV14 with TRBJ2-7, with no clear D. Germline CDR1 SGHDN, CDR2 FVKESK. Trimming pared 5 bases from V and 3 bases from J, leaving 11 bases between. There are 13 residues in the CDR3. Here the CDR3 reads CASSSESGYEQYF. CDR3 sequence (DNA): TGTGCCAGCAGCAGCGAATCGGGCTACGAGCAGTACTTC. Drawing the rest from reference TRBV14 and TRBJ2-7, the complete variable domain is EAGVTQFPSHSVIEKGQTVTLRCDPISGHDNLYWYRRVMGKEIKFLLHFVKESKQDESGMPNNRFLAERTGGTYSTLKVQPAELEDSGVYFCASSSESGYEQYFGPGTRLTVT.

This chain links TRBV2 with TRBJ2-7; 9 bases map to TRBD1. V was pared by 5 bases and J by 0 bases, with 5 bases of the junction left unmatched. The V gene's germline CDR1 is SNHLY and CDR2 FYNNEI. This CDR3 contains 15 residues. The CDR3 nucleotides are TGTGCCAGCAGTTACGGGACAGGGATCTCCTACGAGCAGTACTTC. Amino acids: CASSYGTGISYEQYF.

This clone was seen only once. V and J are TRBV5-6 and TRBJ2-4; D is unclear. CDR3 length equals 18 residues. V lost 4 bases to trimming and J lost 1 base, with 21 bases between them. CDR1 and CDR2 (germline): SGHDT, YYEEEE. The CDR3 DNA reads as TGTGCCAGCAGCCCCTTCCCTCCCCGCCAGGCGGCCAAAAACATTCAGTACTTC. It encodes CASSPFPPRQAAKNIQYF.

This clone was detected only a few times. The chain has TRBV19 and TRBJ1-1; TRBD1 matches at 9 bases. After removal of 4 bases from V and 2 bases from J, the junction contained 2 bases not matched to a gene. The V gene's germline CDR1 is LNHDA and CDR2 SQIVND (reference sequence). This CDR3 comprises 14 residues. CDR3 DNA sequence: TGTGCCAGTAGTAAGACAGGGGGTAACACTGAAGCTTTCTTT. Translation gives CASSKTGGNTEAFF. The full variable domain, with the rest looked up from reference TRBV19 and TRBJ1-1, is DGGITQSPKYLFRKEGQNVTLSCEQNLNHDAMYWYRQDPGQGLRLIYYSQIVNDFQKGDIAEGYSVSREKKESFPLTVTSAQKNPTAFYLCASSKTGGNTEAFFGQGTRLTVV.

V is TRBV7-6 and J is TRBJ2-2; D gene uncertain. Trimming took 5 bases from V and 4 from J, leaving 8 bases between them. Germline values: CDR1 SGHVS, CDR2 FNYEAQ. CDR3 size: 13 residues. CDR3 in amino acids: CASSLGPTGELFF. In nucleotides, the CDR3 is TGTGCCAGCAGCCTAGGCCCCACCGGGGAGCTGTTTTTT.

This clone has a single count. The CDR3 spells CASSQGQGAAGELFF. Written as DNA, the CDR3 is TGTGCCAGCAGCCAGGGACAGGGGGCTGCCGGGGAGCTGTTTTTT. The V gene is TRBV7-2, the J gene TRBJ2-2; the match to TRBD1 covers 12 bases. Germline V gene data show CDR1 as SGHTA and CDR2 as FQGNSA. The CDR3 has 15 residues. V lost 5 bases to trimming and J lost 6 bases; unmatched junction nucleotides: 4.

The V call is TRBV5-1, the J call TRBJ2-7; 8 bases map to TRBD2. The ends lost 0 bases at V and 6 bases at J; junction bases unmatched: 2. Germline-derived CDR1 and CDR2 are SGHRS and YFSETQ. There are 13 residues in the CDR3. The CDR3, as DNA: TGCGCCAGCAGCTTGGGCGGGGGGACCGAGCAGTACTTC. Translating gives CASSLGGGTEQYF.

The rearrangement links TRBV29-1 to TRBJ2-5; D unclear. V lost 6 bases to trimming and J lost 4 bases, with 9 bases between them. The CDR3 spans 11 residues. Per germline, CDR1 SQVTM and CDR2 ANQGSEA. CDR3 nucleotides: TGCAGCGTCGGCACCATAGAGACCCAGTACTTC. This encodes CSVGTIETQYF.

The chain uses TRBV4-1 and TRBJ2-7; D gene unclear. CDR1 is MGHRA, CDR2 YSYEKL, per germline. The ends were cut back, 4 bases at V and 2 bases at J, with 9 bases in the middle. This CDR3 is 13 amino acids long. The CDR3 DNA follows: TGCGCCAGCAGCCTGTCAGCCCCCTACGAGCAGTACTTC. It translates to CASSLSAPYEQYF.

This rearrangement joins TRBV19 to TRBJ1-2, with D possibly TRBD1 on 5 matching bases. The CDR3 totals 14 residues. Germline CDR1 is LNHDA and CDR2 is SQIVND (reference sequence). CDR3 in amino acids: CVWKVGGDGYGYTF. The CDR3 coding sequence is TGTGTATGGAAAGTGGGCGGGGACGGCTATGGCTACACCTTC. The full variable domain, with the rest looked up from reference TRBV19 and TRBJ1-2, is DGGITQSPKYLFRKEGQNVTLSCEQNLNHDAMYWYRQDPGQGLRLIYYSQIVNDFQKGDIAEGYSVSREKKESFPLTVTSAQKNPTAFYLCVWKVGGDGYGYTFGSGTRLTVV.

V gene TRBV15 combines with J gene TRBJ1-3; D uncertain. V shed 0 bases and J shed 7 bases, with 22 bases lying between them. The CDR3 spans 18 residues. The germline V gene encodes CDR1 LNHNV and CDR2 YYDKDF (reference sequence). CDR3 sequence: CATSRDRDWPRGENTIYF. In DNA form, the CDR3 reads TGTGCCACCAGCAGAGATAGGGATTGGCCCCGGGGTGAGAACACCATATATTTT.

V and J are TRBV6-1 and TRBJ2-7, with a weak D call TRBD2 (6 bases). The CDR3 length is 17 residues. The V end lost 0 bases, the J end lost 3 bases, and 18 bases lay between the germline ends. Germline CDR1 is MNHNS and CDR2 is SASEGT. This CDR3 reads CASSEAKWGDLYYEQYF. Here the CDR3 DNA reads TGTGCCAGCAGTGAAGCGAAGTGGGGGGACCTTTACTACGAGCAGTACTTC.

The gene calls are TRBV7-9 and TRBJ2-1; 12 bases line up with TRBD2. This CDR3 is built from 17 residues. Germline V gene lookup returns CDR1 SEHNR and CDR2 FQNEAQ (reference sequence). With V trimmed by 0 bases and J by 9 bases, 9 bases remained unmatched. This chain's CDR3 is CASSLAQPSGRAPEQFF. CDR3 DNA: TGTGCCAGCAGCTTAGCCCAACCTAGCGGGAGGGCGCCTGAGCAGTTCTTC.